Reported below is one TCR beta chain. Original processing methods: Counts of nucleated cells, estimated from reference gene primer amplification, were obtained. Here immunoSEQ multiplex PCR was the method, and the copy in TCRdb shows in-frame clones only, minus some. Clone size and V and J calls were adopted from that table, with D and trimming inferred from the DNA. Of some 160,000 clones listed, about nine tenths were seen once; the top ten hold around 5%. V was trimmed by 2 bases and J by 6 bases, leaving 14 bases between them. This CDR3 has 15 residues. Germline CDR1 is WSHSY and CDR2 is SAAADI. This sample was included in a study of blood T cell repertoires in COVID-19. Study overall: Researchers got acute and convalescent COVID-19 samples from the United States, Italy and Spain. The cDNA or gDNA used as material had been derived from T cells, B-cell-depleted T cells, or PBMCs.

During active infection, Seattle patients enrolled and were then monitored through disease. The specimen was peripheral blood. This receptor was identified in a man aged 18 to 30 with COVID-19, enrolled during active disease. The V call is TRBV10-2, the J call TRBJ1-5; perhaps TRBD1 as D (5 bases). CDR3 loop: CASSEGTQGSQPQHF. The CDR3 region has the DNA TGCGCCAGCAGTGAGGGAACCCAGGGCAGTCAGCCCCAGCATTTT.